The 21 T cell receptor beta chains given below trace back to one sample, sequenced in a study of T-cell reconstitution after alpha-beta-depleted transplantation in children. The TCRbeta library was prepared with unique molecular identifiers. TCRdb called the PCR reads again in MiXCR, with one record for every CDR3 protein. The repertoire holds roughly 50,000 distinct CDR3 sequences, with around 40% as singletons. This specimen was PBMCs, mostly from graft donor cells, taken 360 days after TCRalphabeta/CD19-depleted stem cell transplant. The receptors derive from a male patient between 5 and 17 years old who had a stem cell transplant for acute lymphoblastic leukemia, so the T cells may come from the graft donor.

This chain joins TRBV6-2 or TRBV6-3 and TRBJ2-2, with TRBD1 identical over 9 bases. Trimming cost V 6 bases and J 6 bases; bases outside gene matches: 8. Germline loops: CDR1 MNHEY, CDR2 SVGEGT. The CDR3 loop spans 15 amino acids. This chain's CDR3 is CASSPDRGGSGELFF. CDR3 nucleotide sequence: TGTGCCAGCAGCCCGGACAGGGGAGGATCCGGGGAGCTGTTTTTT.

The chain carries TRBV4-3 and TRBJ1-1; the D gene is possibly TRBD1 (5 bases). The CDR3 length is 15 residues. CDR1 is LGHNA, CDR2 YSLEER, per germline. Trimming stripped 1 base from V and 5 bases from J, with 14 bases between. In DNA form, the CDR3 reads TGCGCCAGCAGCCAAGGAGGGGCTGATGGAACTGAAGCTTTCTTT. Translated, it gives CASSQGGADGTEAFF.

The chain combines TRBV13 with TRBJ1-1; possible D gene TRBD1, 5 bases. This CDR3 has 15 residues. Looked up from germline, CDR1 is PRHDT and CDR2 is FYEKMQ (reference sequence). V dropped 1 base and J dropped 3 bases, with 12 bases sitting between them. CDR3 DNA sequence: TGTGCCAGCAGCTTAGCTAGGGGTCTTTACACTGAAGCTTTCTTT. Translated, it gives CASSLARGLYTEAFF.

V usage is TRBV12-3 or TRBV12-4 and J usage is TRBJ2-7, with a possible D match to TRBD1 (5 bases). The CDR3 has 13 amino acids. Trimming removed 3 bases at V and 2 bases at J, with 8 bases between. As DNA, the CDR3 is TGTGCCAGCAGTTTTACAGGCCCCTACGAGCAGTACTTC. This encodes CASSFTGPYEQYF.

The V and J genes are TRBV4-3 and TRBJ2-2; tentatively, D is TRBD2 (5 bases). Deletions cut 0 bases from V and 1 base from J, with 9 bases between. Germline values: CDR1 LGHNA, CDR2 YSLEER. The CDR3 totals 16 residues. In nucleotides, the CDR3 is TGCGCCAGCAGCCAAGATCCAAGCGGGAACACCGGGGAGCTGTTTTTT. It translates to CASSQDPSGNTGELFF.

V is TRBV28 and J is TRBJ1-1; D not certain. The germline V and J ends were trimmed by 5 bases and 7 bases, with 17 bases remaining between them. The CDR3 extends over 14 amino acids. The V gene's germline CDR1 is MDHEN and CDR2 SYDVKM. CDR3 loop: CASSPGGSVIEAFF. The CDR3 DNA is TGTGCCAGCAGTCCAGGAGGGAGTGTGATTGAAGCTTTCTTT.

In this sample, this clonotype turned up many times. This chain uses TRBV27 with TRBJ2-7; tentatively, D is TRBD2 (5 bases). Germline values: CDR1 MNHEY, CDR2 SMNVEV (reference sequence). Trimming left V 6 bases short and J 3 bases short, with 9 bases between. The CDR3 sequence is 12 residues long. Written as DNA, the CDR3 is TGTGCCAGCAGCTTGGGGAGCTACGAGCAGTACTTC. Translated, it gives CASSLGSYEQYF.

The V and J genes are TRBV29-1 and TRBJ2-1; 10 bases map to TRBD1. CDR1 is SQVTM, CDR2 ANQGSEA, per germline. The CDR3 is made up of 14 amino acids. The J segment lost 2 bases and the V segment lost 4 bases, leaving 2 bases of the junction unmatched. The CDR3 spells CSVVGTGAYNEQFF. The DNA for the CDR3 is TGCAGCGTTGTTGGGACAGGGGCCTACAATGAGCAGTTCTTC.

There are a few counts of this clonotype. The V gene is TRBV20-1, the J gene TRBJ2-5, with unresolved D. This CDR3 is 9 amino acids long. Trimming left V 7 bases short and J 5 bases short, with 5 bases between. Germline CDR1 DFQATT, CDR2 SNEGSKA (reference sequence). CDR3 protein: CSGGETQYF. The CDR3, as DNA: TGCAGTGGGGGTGAGACCCAGTACTTC.

The gene calls are TRBV20-1 and TRBJ2-2; D is undetermined. The CDR3 is made up of 14 amino acids. The germline V gene has CDR1 DFQATT and CDR2 SNEGSKA (reference sequence). V was pared by 5 bases and J by 6 bases, with 16 bases between. The CDR3 DNA is TGCAGTGCTCCCAGGACCTACTTTGCCGGGGAGCTGTTTTTT. It translates to CSAPRTYFAGELFF.

At least ten counts were recorded for this clonotype. The chain joins TRBV12-3 or TRBV12-4 to TRBJ2-1; D perhaps matches TRBD1 (6 bases). The CDR3 is 14 residues long. V dropped 3 bases and J dropped 4 bases, with 10 bases sitting between them. The CDR3 sequence: CASSFGQGYNEQFF. The CDR3 DNA is TGTGCCAGCAGTTTCGGCCAGGGGTACAATGAGCAGTTCTTC.

The chain carries TRBV5-1 and TRBJ1-5; D is undetermined. Germline V gene data show CDR1 as SGHRS and CDR2 as YFSETQ. The CDR3 is made up of 15 amino acids. V shed 0 bases and J shed 2 bases, with 9 bases lying between them. In nucleotides, the CDR3 is TGCGCCAGCAGCTTGGGAGGGTCGGGCAATCAGCCCCAGCATTTT. Translated, it gives CASSLGGSGNQPQHF.

The V and J genes are TRBV10-3 and TRBJ2-7, with 9 bases fitting TRBD1. V shed 8 bases and J 2 bases; nucleotides not matched to a gene: 7. Germline V gives CDR1 ENHRY, CDR2 SYGVKD. The CDR3 covers 14 residues. The CDR3 protein is CAISEDRGTYEQYF. The CDR3 DNA is TGTGCCATCTCCGAGGACAGGGGCACCTACGAGCAGTACTTC.

The chain is built from TRBV5-1 and TRBJ1-2, with D perhaps matching TRBD1 (5 bases). The V end lost 3 bases, the J end lost 7 bases, and 16 bases lay between the germline ends. The CDR3 contains 14 residues. Germline lookup yields CDR1 SGHRS and CDR2 YFSETQ. The CDR3, as DNA: TGCGCCAGCAGCTCCGGGTGGGACTTTCGTGGCTACACCTTC. Encoded protein: CASSSGWDFRGYTF. The complete variable domain, with remaining parts taken from reference TRBV5-1 and TRBJ1-2, reads KAGVTQTPRYLIKTRGQQVTLSCSPISGHRSVSWYQQTPGQGLQFLFEYFSETQRNKGNFPGRFSGRQFSNSRSEMNVSTLELGDSALYLCASSSGWDFRGYTFGSGTRLTVV.

In this sample, this clonotype turned up a few times. The chain couples TRBV6-2 or TRBV6-3 to TRBJ1-2, with no clear D. The V and J ends lost 4 bases and 5 bases respectively, with 8 bases between them. In germline, CDR1 is MNHEY, CDR2 SVGEGT. There are 12 residues in the CDR3. CDR3 amino acids: CASSLAGYGYTF. The CDR3 nucleotides read TGTGCCAGCAGTTTGGCGGGGTATGGCTACACCTTC.

V and J are TRBV2 and TRBJ2-2; D is ambiguous. Between the trimmed V and J ends, which lost 4 bases and 0 bases, there was a span of 18 bases. Germline assignment: CDR1 SNHLY and CDR2 FYNNEI. This CDR3 spans 18 amino acids. CDR3 in DNA: TGTGCCAGCAGTGCATTAGGACCGGCAGTCGCGAACACCGGGGAGCTGTTTTTT. Protein sequence: CASSALGPAVANTGELFF.

The CDR3 region has the DNA TGTGCCAGCAGCGGGACGACTTGGGGCTACACCTTC. It is translated as CASSGTTWGYTF. The rearrangement links TRBV5-4 to TRBJ1-2, with TRBD1 as a possible D gene (5 bases). The V end was cut by 4 bases, the J end by 8 bases, with 12 bases between. The CDR3 is 12 residues long. Germline lookup yields CDR1 SGHNT and CDR2 YYREEE (reference sequence).

This clonotype was found a few times. The chain combines TRBV7-2 with TRBJ2-7; D gene ambiguous. The germline V gene has CDR1 SGHTA and CDR2 FQGNSA. Trimming pared 5 bases from V and 2 bases from J, leaving 4 bases between. The CDR3 contains 11 residues. CDR3 sequence reads: CASSVAYEQYF. The CDR3 bases are TGTGCCAGCAGCGTGGCCTACGAGCAGTACTTC.

The V and J genes are TRBV15 and TRBJ2-5, with D hard to call. From germline, CDR1 is LNHNV and CDR2 YYDKDF (reference sequence). V was cut by 4 bases and J by 4 bases, with 10 bases left in between. The length of the CDR3 is 13 residues. CDR3 DNA: TGTGCCACCAGCACGGACCGTCGAGAGACCCAGTACTTC. It encodes CATSTDRRETQYF.

A word on this clonotype: One end of the junction is discordant with germline, which a read error may explain. The chain links TRBV28 to TRBJ1-2, with TRBD1 matching 8 bases. CDR1 and CDR2 from the germline V gene are MDHEN and SYDVKM. The CDR3 covers 14 residues. DNA of the CDR3: TGTGCCAGTAGTTTCCGGGACAGGATCTATGGCTACACCTTC. Protein sequence: CASSFRDRIYGYTF.

This chain uses TRBV20-1 with TRBJ1-1, with D uncertain. Trimming pared 2 bases from V and 1 base from J, leaving 8 bases between. The length of the CDR3 is 13 residues. CDR1 is DFQATT and CDR2 is SNEGSKA in the germline V gene (reference sequence). CDR3 region: CSARLGGNTEAFF. The CDR3 nucleotides read TGCAGTGCTAGATTAGGAGGGAACACTGAAGCTTTCTTT.